The 12 T cell receptor beta chains below come from one sample, sequenced in a study of immune evolution from preneoplasia to lung adenocarcinoma. Clones were sequenced by immunoSEQ multiplex PCR, and TCRdb holds only the in-frame ones, with some missing. The repertoire holds around 10,000 clones, with approximately 80% as singletons. The sequenced sample consisted of FFPE minimally invasive lung adenocarcinoma tissue. These TCRs come from a person aged 65 to 85 with lung adenocarcinoma.

The chain joins TRBV28 to TRBJ1-5; D unresolved. This CDR3 spans 15 amino acids. V shed 5 bases and J shed 3 bases, with 14 bases lying between them. Germline CDR1 MDHEN, CDR2 SYDVKM. CDR3 residues: CASSPSGFDNQPQHF. The CDR3, as DNA: TGTGCCAGCAGTCCCTCCGGGTTCGACAATCAGCCCCAGCATTTT.

This sequence joins TRBV5-6 and TRBJ1-5; a possible D gene is TRBD1 (6 bases). This CDR3 is built from 14 residues. V gave up 3 bases and J gave up 3 bases, with 10 bases separating them. In germline, CDR1 is SGHDT, CDR2 YYEEEE. The CDR3 coding sequence is TGTGCCAGCAGCTCCTGGACAGACAATCAGCCCCAGCATTTT. Translation gives CASSSWTDNQPQHF.

This rearrangement joins TRBV6-6 to TRBJ2-7; TRBD1 aligns across 9 bases. Germline values: CDR1 MNHNY, CDR2 SVGAGI (reference sequence). This CDR3 spans 15 amino acids. Trimming took 5 bases from V and 3 from J; bases not matched to a gene: 8. The CDR3, as DNA: TGTGCCAGCAGTGCTCCGGGACAGGGAAACTACGAGCAGTACTTC. As protein: CASSAPGQGNYEQYF.

J is TRBJ1-4 and V is TRBV10-2; no firm D call. The CDR3 covers 13 residues. Per germline, CDR1 WSHSY and CDR2 SAAADI. The germline V and J ends were trimmed by 6 bases and 7 bases, with 12 bases remaining between them. The chain's CDR3 is CASRGQEGEKLFF. The CDR3 DNA sequence: TGCGCCAGCAGAGGGCAGGAAGGTGAAAAACTGTTTTTT.

The rearrangement uses TRBV18 and TRBJ2-3; 7 nucleotides agree with TRBD1. CDR1 and CDR2 from the germline V gene are KGHSH and LQKENI. The CDR3 spans 14 residues. Trimming removed 4 bases from V and 4 bases from J; junction bases left unmatched: 5. In DNA form, the CDR3 reads TGTGCCAGCTCACAGACCCAGGGGGCAGATACGCAGTATTTT. This encodes CASSQTQGADTQYF.

This sequence joins TRBV20-1 and TRBJ2-1, with a tentative D call TRBD2 (6 bases). CDR3 length equals 11 residues. Trimming left V 6 bases short and J 9 bases short, with 12 bases between. Germline V gene data show CDR1 as DFQATT and CDR2 as SNEGSKA (reference sequence). The CDR3 protein is CSAKSGFEQFF. In DNA form, the CDR3 reads TGCAGTGCCAAGAGCGGGTTTGAGCAGTTCTTC.

The chain couples TRBV15 to TRBJ1-2; possibly TRBD1 for D (6 bases). CDR1 is LNHNV, CDR2 YYDKDF, per germline (reference sequence). Trimming took off 5 bases at V and 5 bases at J, with 15 bases between the two ends. The CDR3 runs to 14 residues. The CDR3 region is CATSPKTGIYGYTF. The DNA of the CDR3 is TGTGCCACCAGCCCAAAAACAGGGATTTATGGCTACACCTTC.

The chain links TRBV9 to TRBJ1-5; 10 nucleotides match TRBD1. Germline loops: CDR1 SGDLS, CDR2 YYNGEE. The CDR3 is 14 residues long. CDR3 sequence reads: CTTHRQGANQPQHF. CDR3 DNA: TGTACCACGCACCGACAGGGGGCCAATCAGCCCCAGCATTTT.

The CDR3 nucleotides are TGTGCCAGCAGCTTGGGCCCTAGCTCCTACAATGAGCAGTTCTTC. Translated, it gives CASSLGPSSYNEQFF. The chain is built from TRBV5-4 and TRBJ2-1; unclear D gene. This CDR3 contains 15 residues. Per the germline V gene, CDR1 is SGHNT and CDR2 is YYREEE (reference sequence). Trimming removed 0 bases from V and 0 bases from J, with 7 bases in between.

Written as DNA, the CDR3 is TGTGCCAGCAGTGTAGGCGTCGGGACCGAGGCCAATGAGCAGTTCTTC. Its protein product is CASSVGVGTEANEQFF. The rearrangement joins TRBV2 to TRBJ2-1, with D perhaps TRBD1 or TRBD2 (5 bases each). Trimming stripped 4 bases from V and 6 bases from J, with 19 bases between. CDR1 SNHLY and CDR2 FYNNEI come from the germline V gene. This CDR3 comprises 16 residues.

The chain couples TRBV5-5 to TRBJ1-4; no clear D. The CDR3 is 14 amino acids. Germline V gives CDR1 SGHKS, CDR2 YYEKEE (reference sequence). V lost 4 bases, J lost 0 bases, and 7 bases lay in between. CDR3 coding DNA: TGTGCCAGCAGCCCCACCCCAACTAATGAAAAACTGTTTTTT. Amino acids: CASSPTPTNEKLFF.

V and J are TRBV6-5 and TRBJ2-1, with 9 bases identical to TRBD1. Germline lookup yields CDR1 MNHEY and CDR2 SVGAGI. J gave up 8 bases and V 0 bases, and 5 bases lay outside the gene matches. The CDR3 is made up of 15 amino acids. CDR3 protein: CASSYSPGQGYEQFF. The DNA of the CDR3 is TGTGCCAGCAGTTACTCACCGGGACAGGGCTATGAGCAGTTCTTC.